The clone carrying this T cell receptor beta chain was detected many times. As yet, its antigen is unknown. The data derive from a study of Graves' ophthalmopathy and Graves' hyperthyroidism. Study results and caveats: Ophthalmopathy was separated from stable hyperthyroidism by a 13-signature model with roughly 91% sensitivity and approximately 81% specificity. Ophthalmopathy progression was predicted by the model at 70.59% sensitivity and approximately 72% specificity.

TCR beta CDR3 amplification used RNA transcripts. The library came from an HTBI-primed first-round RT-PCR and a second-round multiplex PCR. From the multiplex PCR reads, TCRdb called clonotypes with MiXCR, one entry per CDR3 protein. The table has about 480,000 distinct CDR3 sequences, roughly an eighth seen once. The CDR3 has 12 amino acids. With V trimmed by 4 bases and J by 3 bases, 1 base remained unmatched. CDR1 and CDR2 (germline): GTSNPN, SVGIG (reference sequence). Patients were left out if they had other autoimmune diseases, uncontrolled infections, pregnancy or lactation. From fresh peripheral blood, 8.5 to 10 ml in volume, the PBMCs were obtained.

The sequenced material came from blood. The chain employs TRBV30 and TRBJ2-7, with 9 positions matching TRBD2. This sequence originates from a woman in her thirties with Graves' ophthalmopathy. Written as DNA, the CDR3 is TGTGCCTGGACTAGCGGGGTCTACGAGCAGTACTTC. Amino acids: CAWTSGVYEQYF. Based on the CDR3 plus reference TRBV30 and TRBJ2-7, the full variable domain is SQTIHQWPATLVQPVGSPLSLECTVEGTSNPNLYWYRQAAGRGLQLLFYSVGIGQISSEVPQNLSASRPQDRQFILSSKKLLLSDSGFYLCAWTSGVYEQYFGPGTRLTVT.